Below are 17 T cell receptor beta chains sequenced from a single sample in a study of blood T cell repertoires in COVID-19. Assay used: immunoSEQ multiplex PCR; TCRdb lists only in-frame clones, some missing. The sample lists about 140,000 clones, 70% to 90% occurring once. Specimen: PBMCs or T cells enriched from blood (not recorded which). These TCRs come from a man between 50 and 59 years old who had recovered from COVID-19.

V and J are TRBV7-2 and TRBJ2-3; D ambiguous. Germline CDR1 and CDR2: SGHTA and FQGNSA. The CDR3 is 12 amino acids. Trimming left V 5 bases short and J 5 bases short, with 8 bases between. The CDR3 sequence: CASSPRIDTQYF. In nucleotides, the CDR3 is TGTGCCAGCAGCCCTAGGATAGATACGCAGTATTTT.

The chain links TRBV2 to TRBJ1-1, with D possibly being TRBD1 (6 bases). Per germline, CDR1 SNHLY and CDR2 FYNNEI. This CDR3 comprises 14 residues. V lost 4 bases to trimming and J lost 1 base, with 10 bases between them. CDR3 in amino acids: CASSVGQPNTEAFF. CDR3 nucleotide sequence: TGTGCCAGCAGTGTAGGACAGCCGAACACTGAAGCTTTCTTT.

The chain couples TRBV5-1 to TRBJ2-7, with TRBD2 matching over 7 bases. The CDR3 covers 15 residues. V was pared by 5 bases and J by 0 bases, with 8 bases of the junction left unmatched. The germline V gene has CDR1 SGHRS and CDR2 YFSETQ. The CDR3 loop is CASRRLALSSYEQYF. The DNA of the CDR3 is TGCGCCAGCAGAAGACTAGCCCTGAGCTCCTACGAGCAGTACTTC.

The genes are TRBV27 and TRBJ1-1; a weak D match, TRBD1 (6 bases). In germline, CDR1 is MNHEY, CDR2 SMNVEV (reference sequence). The V gene lost 3 bases and the J gene lost 6 bases, with 17 bases spanning the gap. There are 15 residues in the CDR3. The CDR3 bases are TGTGCCAGCAGTTTCGCCGACACAGGGTCCTCTGAAGCTTTCTTT. Protein sequence: CASSFADTGSSEAFF.

This clone occurred once. This sequence joins TRBV12-3 or TRBV12-4 and TRBJ1-1; no clear D. The CDR3 length is 11 residues. With 6 bases removed from V and 2 bases from J, the gap between germline ends came to 4 bases. The CDR3 DNA is TGTGCCAGCAGACTAAACACTGAAGCTTTCTTT. It encodes CASRLNTEAFF.

The chain recombines TRBV12-3 or TRBV12-4 with TRBJ1-2; D remains unclear. The CDR3 runs 13 residues. V was shortened by 5 bases and J by 4 bases, with 11 bases between the two germline ends. The CDR3 DNA reads TGTGCCAGCAGTCCCCCTGGCGGCTATGGCTACACCTTC. This gives the protein CASSPPGGYGYTF.

The sample holds one count of this clone. This chain's CDR3 is CASSKTGMSNQPQHF. CDR3 bases: TGTGCCAGCAGCAAGACAGGGATGAGCAATCAGCCCCAGCATTTT. The chain has TRBV9 and TRBJ1-5; 7 nucleotides line up with TRBD1. V dropped 4 bases and J dropped 1; count of bases not matched to a gene: 5. The CDR3 runs 15 residues. CDR1 is SGDLS, CDR2 YYNGEE, per germline.

The rearrangement uses TRBV19 and TRBJ2-2, with 9 bases lining up with TRBD2. This CDR3 comprises 18 residues. In germline, CDR1 is LNHDA, CDR2 SQIVND (reference sequence). Unmatched junction bases numbered 12, after V lost 7 bases and J lost 0 bases. The CDR3 region has the DNA TGTGCCAGTACTTCCGGGCGGCTAGCGGGATCGAACACCGGGGAGCTGTTTTTT. Translated, it gives CASTSGRLAGSNTGELFF. Combining the CDR3 with reference TRBV19 and TRBJ2-2 gives the whole variable domain DGGITQSPKYLFRKEGQNVTLSCEQNLNHDAMYWYRQDPGQGLRLIYYSQIVNDFQKGDIAEGYSVSREKKESFPLTVTSAQKNPTAFYLCASTSGRLAGSNTGELFFGEGSRLTVL.

V usage is TRBV29-1 and J usage is TRBJ1-1; D remains unclear. With 4 bases removed from V and 8 bases from J, the gap between germline ends came to 5 bases. The germline CDR1 and CDR2 sequences are SQVTM and ANQGSEA. This CDR3 has 9 residues. The CDR3 coding sequence is TGCAGCGTTGGGCGGGAAGCTTTCTTT. It is translated as CSVGREAFF.

This clone has a single count. The CDR3 region has the DNA TGTGCCATCCTGGCCTTCGGCCAGGCCTATAATTCACCCCTCCACTTT. It encodes CAILAFGQAYNSPLHF. V usage is TRBV7-9 and J usage is TRBJ1-6, with unresolved D. This CDR3 is built from 16 residues. CDR1 and CDR2 from the germline V gene are SEHNR and FQNEAQ (reference sequence). Trimming took off 10 bases at V and 2 bases at J, with 18 bases between the two ends. The full variable domain, its missing parts supplied by reference TRBV7-9 and TRBJ1-6, is DTGVSQNPRHKITKRGQNVTFRCDPISEHNRLYWYRQTLGQGPEFLTYFQNEAQLEKSRLLSDRFSAERPKGSFSTLEIQRTEQGDSAMYLCAILAFGQAYNSPLHFGNGTRLTVT.

This rearrangement joins TRBV28 to TRBJ1-3; no firm D call. V was trimmed by 3 bases and J by 3 bases, leaving 15 bases between them. The CDR3 spans 16 residues. Germline values: CDR1 MDHEN, CDR2 SYDVKM. CDR3 in amino acids: CASSLSRSNFGNTIYF. CDR3 DNA: TGTGCCAGCAGTTTGTCCAGGTCCAATTTTGGAAACACCATATATTTT.

This rearrangement joins TRBV19 to TRBJ1-2, with D unclear. V lost 6 bases and J 0 bases, leaving 8 bases between the germline ends. The CDR3 loop spans 13 amino acids. CDR1 LNHDA and CDR2 SQIVND come from the germline V gene (reference sequence). The CDR3 here is CASRTGTNYGYTF. DNA for the CDR3: TGTGCCAGTAGAACCGGGACTAACTATGGCTACACCTTC.

J is TRBJ2-1 and V is TRBV6-2 or TRBV6-3; 9 positions match TRBD2. J lost 9 bases, V lost 2 bases, and 8 bases had no gene match. This CDR3 spans 15 amino acids. Germline V lookup: CDR1 MNHEY, CDR2 SVGEGT. DNA for the CDR3: TGTGCCAGCAGTTACGTTCTTAGTAGCGGGAGTGAGCAGTTCTTC. Translated: CASSYVLSSGSEQFF.

The rearrangement uses TRBV7-9 and TRBJ2-3, with a tentative D call TRBD2 (5 bases). Germline V gene sequence: CDR1 SEHNR, CDR2 FQNEAQ (reference sequence). The CDR3 totals 12 residues. V dropped 7 bases and J dropped 9 bases, with 14 bases sitting between them. CDR3: CASTWARETQYF. CDR3 coding DNA: TGTGCCAGCACCTGGGCCCGGGAAACGCAGTATTTT.

The V and J genes are TRBV19 and TRBJ2-7; the match to TRBD2 covers 16 bases. CDR1 LNHDA and CDR2 SQIVND come from the germline V gene (reference sequence). This CDR3 region has 15 residues. The V gene end was trimmed by 5 bases and the J gene end by 8 bases; junction bases not matched to a gene: 6. The CDR3 sequence: CASSLPGLAGGKQYF. In nucleotides, the CDR3 is TGTGCCAGTAGTCTCCCGGGACTAGCGGGAGGGAAGCAGTACTTC.

The V call is TRBV4-2, the J call TRBJ2-3, with 7 positions matching TRBD2. Germline CDR1 reads LGHNA; CDR2 reads YNFKEQ. The CDR3 is 16 residues long. With V trimmed by 0 bases and J by 3 bases, 6 bases remained unmatched. For the CDR3, the DNA is TGTGCCAGCAGCCAAGATAATGGGGGGGAAACAGATACGCAGTATTTT. Translated, it gives CASSQDNGGETDTQYF.

The V gene is TRBV5-1, the J gene TRBJ2-2; D gene ambiguous. The ends were cut back, 7 bases at V and 0 bases at J, with 7 bases in the middle. This CDR3 is built from 13 residues. CDR1 and CDR2 (germline): SGHRS, YFSETQ. CDR3 loop: CASHPPNTGELFF. In DNA, the CDR3 is TGCGCCAGCCATCCCCCGAACACCGGGGAGCTGTTTTTT.